What follows are 2 T cell receptor beta chains derived from one specimen sequenced in a study of T-cell memory formation after mild COVID-19. TCRdb itself ran the 5' RACE reads through MiXCR, one entry per CDR3 protein. The profile covers 550,000 to 650,000 distinct CDR3 sequences, with approximately 15% appearing a single time and approximately 8.1% taken by the ten largest. What was sequenced was PBMCs or a T cell subset sorted from them (not recorded which). The receptors shown here come from an adult woman who had mild COVID-19 (a few samples of this study predate the infection). Cell type and time point are not known.

This chain joins TRBV3-1 and TRBJ2-5; 7 bases map to TRBD1. J gave up 3 bases and V 10 bases, and 8 bases lay outside the gene matches. The CDR3 covers 13 residues. Germline CDR1 LGHDT, CDR2 YNNKEL (reference sequence). The chain's CDR3 is CAIKWDREETQYF. CDR3 in DNA: TGTGCCATTAAGTGGGACAGAGAAGAGACCCAGTACTTC.

This clonotype has a count of ten or more. This chain links TRBV28 with TRBJ2-7, with TRBD1 matching 10 bases. Losses at the gene ends were 8 bases for V and 8 bases for J; bases not matched to a gene: 9. Germline V gene lookup returns CDR1 MDHEN and CDR2 SYDVKM. The CDR3 consists of 13 residues. The CDR3, as DNA: TGTGCCAGCGGACAGGGGGGCGACTGGAAGCAGTACTTC. Residues: CASGQGGDWKQYF.